The rows below give T cell receptor beta chains drawn from one sample of a study of T cells in Graves' hyperthyroidism and ophthalmopathy. TCRdb re-derived calls from the multiplex PCR reads in MiXCR, one entry per CDR3 protein. The sample yields 250,000 or so distinct CDR3 sequences, roughly 15% seen once. Material: blood. The receptors derive from a woman between 50 and 59 years old with Graves' hyperthyroidism that later progressed to Graves' ophthalmopathy. CDR3s include the opening cysteine and the closing phenylalanine or tryptophan. The order of the fields is V gene, J gene, clone size, D gene, CDR3 DNA, CDR3 protein. The D gene is left open where the match is weak. Rows may omit the clone size; those that give it use once, few, many or a size class.

>TRBV5-1|TRBJ1-1|many|-
TGCGCCAGCAGCTTGGGGGCTAGGGGGAACACTGAAGCTTTCTTT
CASSLGARGNTEAFF
>TRBV7-9|TRBJ2-7|many|-
TGTGCCAGCGACCGGGCTCCCTACGAGCAGTACTTC
CASDRAPYEQYF
>TRBV5-1|TRBJ1-4|-|-
TGCGCCAGCAGAAGGGACTTTGCAGCAAAACTGTTTTTT
CASRRDFAAKLFF
>TRBV20-1|TRBJ2-2|many|-
TGCAGTGCTAGAGAGGGAGGAGGGCGCGGCGGGGAGCTGTTTTTT
CSAREGGGRGGELFF
>TRBV28|TRBJ2-1|many|TRBD2
TGTGCCAGCAGTCTTAGCGGGAGATCCTACAATGAGCAGTTCTTC
CASSLSGRSYNEQFF
>TRBV5-4|TRBJ2-3|once|-
TGTGCCAGCAGCCCGGCCGGGTCAGCATCGGATACGCAGTATTTT
CASSPAGSASDTQYF
>TRBV2|TRBJ2-7|many|TRBD2
TGTGCCAGCAGAACCACGTTCACTAGCGGGAACTCCTACGAGCAGTACTTC
CASRTTFTSGNSYEQYF
>TRBV6-2/TRBV6-3|TRBJ1-6|many|-
TGTGCCAGCAGTTACGGGGATAATTCACCCCTCCACTTT
CASSYGDNSPLHF
>TRBV9|TRBJ2-3|-|TRBD2
TGTGCCAGCAGCGTTAGCGGGAGGGCCGATACGCAGTATTTT
CASSVSGRADTQYF
>TRBV20-1|TRBJ1-2|many|-
TGCAGTGCTAGCAAGGGACCCAACTATGGCTACACCTTC
CSASKGPNYGYTF
>TRBV7-6|TRBJ2-3|many|-
TGTGCCAGCAGCCCGGTACAAGATACGCAGTATTTT
CASSPVQDTQYF
>TRBV5-6|TRBJ2-1|many|TRBD2
TGTGCCAGCAGCTTGTTGGCGGGAGCTGATGAGCAGTTCTTC
CASSLLAGADEQFF
>TRBV18|TRBJ2-3|few|TRBD2
TGTGCCAGCTCAAGGGAGGGACTCACAGATACGCAGTATTTT
CASSREGLTDTQYF
>TRBV11-2|TRBJ2-3|few|TRBD2
TGTGCCAGCAGCTTAGGGGCAGCGGGGAGTGGGACAGATACGCAGTATTTT
CASSLGAAGSGTDTQYF
>TRBV28|TRBJ2-4|many|-
TGTGCCAGCAGTTTAAGTGGGATGTGGGCCAAAAACATTCAGTACTTC
CASSLSGMWAKNIQYF
>TRBV5-1|TRBJ2-7|many|-
TGCGCCAGCAGGCTCCGGGCAGGGGTCTACGAGCAGTACTTC
CASRLRAGVYEQYF
>TRBV14|TRBJ2-5|few|TRBD2
TGTGCCAGCAGCCAAAGAAGAGGACTAGTTTCAGAGACCCAGTACTTC
CASSQRRGLVSETQYF
>TRBV30|TRBJ1-4|-|-
TGTGCCTGGACCGGCGGGGCCTGGGGTGAAAAACTGTTTTTT
CAWTGGAWGEKLFF
>TRBV27|TRBJ2-6|-|-
TGTGCCAGCAGCCCTAGTGGGCCCAGCTCTGGGGCCAACGTCCTGACTTTC
CASSPSGPSSGANVLTF
>TRBV9|TRBJ2-3|-|-
TGTGCCAGCAGCGCCTCGGGACACCGTACAGATACGCAGTATTTT
CASSASGHRTDTQYF
>TRBV28|TRBJ2-3|many|-
TGTGCCAGCAGTCCCGGTGGGAGTAGCACAGATACGCAGTATTTT
CASSPGGSSTDTQYF
>TRBV30|TRBJ2-1|-|TRBD1
TGTGCCTGGAGGGGACAGTCCTACAATGAGCAGTTCTTC
CAWRGQSYNEQFF
>TRBV28|TRBJ2-7|many|-
TGTGCCAGCACCCCTCATGCTACCTACGAGCAGTACTTC
CASTPHATYEQYF
>TRBV5-1|TRBJ1-5|-|-
TGCGCCAGCAGCTTGGGACAGTTCAATCAGCCCCAGCATTTT
CASSLGQFNQPQHF
>TRBV7-9|TRBJ1-2|many|-
TGTGCCAGCACCCATAGTCTGATACAGGTTAACTATGGCTACACCTTC
CASTHSLIQVNYGYTF
>TRBV5-1|TRBJ2-3|many|-
TGTGCCAGCAGCCTAGCAGATACGCAGTATTTT
CASSLADTQYF
>TRBV7-9|TRBJ2-7|many|-
TGTGCCAGCAGTTCCCTCTACGAGCAGTACTTC
CASSSLYEQYF